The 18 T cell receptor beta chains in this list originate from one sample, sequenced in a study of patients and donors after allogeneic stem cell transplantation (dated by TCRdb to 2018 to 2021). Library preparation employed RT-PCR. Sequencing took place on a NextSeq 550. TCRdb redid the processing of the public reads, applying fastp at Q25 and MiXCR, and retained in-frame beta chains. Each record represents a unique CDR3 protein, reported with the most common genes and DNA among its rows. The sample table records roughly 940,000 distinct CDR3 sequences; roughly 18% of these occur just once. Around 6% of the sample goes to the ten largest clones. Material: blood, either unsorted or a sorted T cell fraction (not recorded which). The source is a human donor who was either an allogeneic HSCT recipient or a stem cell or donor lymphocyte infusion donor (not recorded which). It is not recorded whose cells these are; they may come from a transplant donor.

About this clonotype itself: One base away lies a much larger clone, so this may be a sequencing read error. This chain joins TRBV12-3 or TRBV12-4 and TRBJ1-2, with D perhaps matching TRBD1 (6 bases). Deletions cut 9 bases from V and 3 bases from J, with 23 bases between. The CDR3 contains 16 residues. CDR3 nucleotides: TGTGCCAGTTCGAATCAGGATATAGGGGGGGACTATGGCTACACCTTC. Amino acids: CASSNQDIGGDYGYTF.

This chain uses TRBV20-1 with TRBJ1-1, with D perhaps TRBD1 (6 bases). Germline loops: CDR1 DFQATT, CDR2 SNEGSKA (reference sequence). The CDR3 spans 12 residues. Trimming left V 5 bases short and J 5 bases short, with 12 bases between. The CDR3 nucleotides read TGCAGTGCTGGTAGGGGGGGGACTGAAGCTTTCTTT. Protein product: CSAGRGGTEAFF.

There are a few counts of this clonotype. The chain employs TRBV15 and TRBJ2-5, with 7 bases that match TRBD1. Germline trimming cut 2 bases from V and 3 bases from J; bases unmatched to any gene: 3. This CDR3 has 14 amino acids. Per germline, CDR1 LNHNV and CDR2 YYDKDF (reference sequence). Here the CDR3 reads CATSRPGTEETQYF. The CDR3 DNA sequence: TGTGCCACCAGCAGACCCGGGACAGAAGAGACCCAGTACTTC.

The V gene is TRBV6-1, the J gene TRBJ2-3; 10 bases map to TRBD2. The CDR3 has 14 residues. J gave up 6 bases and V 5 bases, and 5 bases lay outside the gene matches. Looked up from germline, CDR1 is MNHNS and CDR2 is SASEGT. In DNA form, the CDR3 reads TGTGCCAGCAGTACACTAGCGGGATTGGATACGCAGTATTTT. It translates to CASSTLAGLDTQYF.

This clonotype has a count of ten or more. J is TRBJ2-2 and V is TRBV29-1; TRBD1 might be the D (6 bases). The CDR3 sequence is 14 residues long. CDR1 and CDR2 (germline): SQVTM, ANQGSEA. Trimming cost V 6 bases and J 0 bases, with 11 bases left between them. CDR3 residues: CSVLRDTNTGELFF. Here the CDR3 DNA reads TGCAGCGTCCTCCGGGACACGAACACCGGGGAGCTGTTTTTT.

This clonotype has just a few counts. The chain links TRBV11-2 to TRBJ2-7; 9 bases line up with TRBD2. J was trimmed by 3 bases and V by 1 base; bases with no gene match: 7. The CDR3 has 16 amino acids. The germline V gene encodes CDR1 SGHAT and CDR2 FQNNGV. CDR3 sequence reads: CASSLGSPAGGYEQYF. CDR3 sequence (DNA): TGTGCCAGCAGCTTAGGGTCCCCAGCGGGGGGCTACGAGCAGTACTTC.

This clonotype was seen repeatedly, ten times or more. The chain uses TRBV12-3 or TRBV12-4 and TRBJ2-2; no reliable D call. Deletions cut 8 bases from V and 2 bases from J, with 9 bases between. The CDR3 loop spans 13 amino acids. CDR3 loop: CASGATNTGELFF. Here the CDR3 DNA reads TGTGCCAGCGGAGCGACAAACACCGGGGAGCTGTTTTTT.

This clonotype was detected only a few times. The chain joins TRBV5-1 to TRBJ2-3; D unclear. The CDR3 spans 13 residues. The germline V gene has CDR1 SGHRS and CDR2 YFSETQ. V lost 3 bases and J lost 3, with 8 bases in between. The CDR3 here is CASSYKTTDTQYF. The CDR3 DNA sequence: TGCGCCAGCAGCTACAAAACTACAGATACGCAGTATTTT.

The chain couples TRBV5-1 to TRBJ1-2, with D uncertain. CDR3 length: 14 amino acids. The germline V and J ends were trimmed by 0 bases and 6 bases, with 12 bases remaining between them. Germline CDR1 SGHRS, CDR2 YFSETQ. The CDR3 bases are TGCGCCAGCAGCTTGGAAGGAGGGAGCCATGGCTACACCTTC. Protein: CASSLEGGSHGYTF.

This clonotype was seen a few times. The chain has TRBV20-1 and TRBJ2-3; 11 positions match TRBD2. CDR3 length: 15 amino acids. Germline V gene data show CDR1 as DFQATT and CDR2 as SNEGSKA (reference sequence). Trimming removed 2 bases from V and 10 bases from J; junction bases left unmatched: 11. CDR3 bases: TGCAGTGCTAGATCACTAGCGGGAGAAATTTCAGCGCAGTATTTT. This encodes CSARSLAGEISAQYF.

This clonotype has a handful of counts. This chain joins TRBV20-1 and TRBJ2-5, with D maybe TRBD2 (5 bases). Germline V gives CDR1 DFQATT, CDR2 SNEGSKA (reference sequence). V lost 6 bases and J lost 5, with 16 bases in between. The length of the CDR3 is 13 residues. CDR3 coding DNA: TGCAGTGCCACCCGAGGGCTTTGGGAGACCCAGTACTTC. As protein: CSATRGLWETQYF.

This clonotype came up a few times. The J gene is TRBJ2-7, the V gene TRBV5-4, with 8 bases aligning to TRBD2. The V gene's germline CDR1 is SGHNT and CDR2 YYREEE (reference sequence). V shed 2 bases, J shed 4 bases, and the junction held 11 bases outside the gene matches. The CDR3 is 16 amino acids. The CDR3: CASSFAGLAGKYEQYF. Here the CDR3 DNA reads TGTGCCAGCAGCTTCGCGGGTCTAGCGGGCAAGTACGAGCAGTACTTC.

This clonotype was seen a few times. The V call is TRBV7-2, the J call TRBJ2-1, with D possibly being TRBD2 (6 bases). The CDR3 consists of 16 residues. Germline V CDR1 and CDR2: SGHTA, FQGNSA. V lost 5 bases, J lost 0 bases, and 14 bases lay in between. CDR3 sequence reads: CASSPRIGSSYNEQFF. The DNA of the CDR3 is TGTGCCAGCAGCCCTCGTATCGGGAGCTCCTACAATGAGCAGTTCTTC.

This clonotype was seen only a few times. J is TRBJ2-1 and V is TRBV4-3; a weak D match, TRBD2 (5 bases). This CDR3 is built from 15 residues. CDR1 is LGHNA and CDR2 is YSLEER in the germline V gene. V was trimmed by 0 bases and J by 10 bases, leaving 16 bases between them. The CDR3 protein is CASSQDRRPTGEQFF. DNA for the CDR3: TGCGCCAGCAGCCAAGATCGCAGGCCTACGGGGGAGCAGTTCTTC.

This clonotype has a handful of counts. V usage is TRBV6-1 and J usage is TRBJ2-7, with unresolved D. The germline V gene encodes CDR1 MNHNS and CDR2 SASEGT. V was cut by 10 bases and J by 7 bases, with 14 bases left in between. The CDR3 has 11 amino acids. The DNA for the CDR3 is TGTGCCACCCAACCCCGTCCGGAGCAGTACTTC. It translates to CATQPRPEQYF.

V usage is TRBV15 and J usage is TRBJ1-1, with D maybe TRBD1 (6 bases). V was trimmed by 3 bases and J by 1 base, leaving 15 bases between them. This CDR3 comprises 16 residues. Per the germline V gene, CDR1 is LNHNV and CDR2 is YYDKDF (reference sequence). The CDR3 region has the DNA TGTGCCACCAGCAGCCGCCTTTGGGACAAGAACACTGAAGCTTTCTTT. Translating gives CATSSRLWDKNTEAFF.

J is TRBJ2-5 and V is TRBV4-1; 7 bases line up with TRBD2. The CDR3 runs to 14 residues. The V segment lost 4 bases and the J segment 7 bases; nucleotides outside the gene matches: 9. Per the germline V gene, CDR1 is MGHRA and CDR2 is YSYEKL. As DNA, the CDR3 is TGCGCCAGCAGCCCACCCAGCGGGGCCTGGACCCAGTACTTC. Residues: CASSPPSGAWTQYF.

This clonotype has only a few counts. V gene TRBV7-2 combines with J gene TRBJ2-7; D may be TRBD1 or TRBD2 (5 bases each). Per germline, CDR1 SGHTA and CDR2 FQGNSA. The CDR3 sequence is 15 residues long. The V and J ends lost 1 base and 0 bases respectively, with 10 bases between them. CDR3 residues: CASSLVRGLSYEQYF. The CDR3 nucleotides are TGTGCCAGCAGCTTAGTTCGGGGCCTCTCCTACGAGCAGTACTTC.